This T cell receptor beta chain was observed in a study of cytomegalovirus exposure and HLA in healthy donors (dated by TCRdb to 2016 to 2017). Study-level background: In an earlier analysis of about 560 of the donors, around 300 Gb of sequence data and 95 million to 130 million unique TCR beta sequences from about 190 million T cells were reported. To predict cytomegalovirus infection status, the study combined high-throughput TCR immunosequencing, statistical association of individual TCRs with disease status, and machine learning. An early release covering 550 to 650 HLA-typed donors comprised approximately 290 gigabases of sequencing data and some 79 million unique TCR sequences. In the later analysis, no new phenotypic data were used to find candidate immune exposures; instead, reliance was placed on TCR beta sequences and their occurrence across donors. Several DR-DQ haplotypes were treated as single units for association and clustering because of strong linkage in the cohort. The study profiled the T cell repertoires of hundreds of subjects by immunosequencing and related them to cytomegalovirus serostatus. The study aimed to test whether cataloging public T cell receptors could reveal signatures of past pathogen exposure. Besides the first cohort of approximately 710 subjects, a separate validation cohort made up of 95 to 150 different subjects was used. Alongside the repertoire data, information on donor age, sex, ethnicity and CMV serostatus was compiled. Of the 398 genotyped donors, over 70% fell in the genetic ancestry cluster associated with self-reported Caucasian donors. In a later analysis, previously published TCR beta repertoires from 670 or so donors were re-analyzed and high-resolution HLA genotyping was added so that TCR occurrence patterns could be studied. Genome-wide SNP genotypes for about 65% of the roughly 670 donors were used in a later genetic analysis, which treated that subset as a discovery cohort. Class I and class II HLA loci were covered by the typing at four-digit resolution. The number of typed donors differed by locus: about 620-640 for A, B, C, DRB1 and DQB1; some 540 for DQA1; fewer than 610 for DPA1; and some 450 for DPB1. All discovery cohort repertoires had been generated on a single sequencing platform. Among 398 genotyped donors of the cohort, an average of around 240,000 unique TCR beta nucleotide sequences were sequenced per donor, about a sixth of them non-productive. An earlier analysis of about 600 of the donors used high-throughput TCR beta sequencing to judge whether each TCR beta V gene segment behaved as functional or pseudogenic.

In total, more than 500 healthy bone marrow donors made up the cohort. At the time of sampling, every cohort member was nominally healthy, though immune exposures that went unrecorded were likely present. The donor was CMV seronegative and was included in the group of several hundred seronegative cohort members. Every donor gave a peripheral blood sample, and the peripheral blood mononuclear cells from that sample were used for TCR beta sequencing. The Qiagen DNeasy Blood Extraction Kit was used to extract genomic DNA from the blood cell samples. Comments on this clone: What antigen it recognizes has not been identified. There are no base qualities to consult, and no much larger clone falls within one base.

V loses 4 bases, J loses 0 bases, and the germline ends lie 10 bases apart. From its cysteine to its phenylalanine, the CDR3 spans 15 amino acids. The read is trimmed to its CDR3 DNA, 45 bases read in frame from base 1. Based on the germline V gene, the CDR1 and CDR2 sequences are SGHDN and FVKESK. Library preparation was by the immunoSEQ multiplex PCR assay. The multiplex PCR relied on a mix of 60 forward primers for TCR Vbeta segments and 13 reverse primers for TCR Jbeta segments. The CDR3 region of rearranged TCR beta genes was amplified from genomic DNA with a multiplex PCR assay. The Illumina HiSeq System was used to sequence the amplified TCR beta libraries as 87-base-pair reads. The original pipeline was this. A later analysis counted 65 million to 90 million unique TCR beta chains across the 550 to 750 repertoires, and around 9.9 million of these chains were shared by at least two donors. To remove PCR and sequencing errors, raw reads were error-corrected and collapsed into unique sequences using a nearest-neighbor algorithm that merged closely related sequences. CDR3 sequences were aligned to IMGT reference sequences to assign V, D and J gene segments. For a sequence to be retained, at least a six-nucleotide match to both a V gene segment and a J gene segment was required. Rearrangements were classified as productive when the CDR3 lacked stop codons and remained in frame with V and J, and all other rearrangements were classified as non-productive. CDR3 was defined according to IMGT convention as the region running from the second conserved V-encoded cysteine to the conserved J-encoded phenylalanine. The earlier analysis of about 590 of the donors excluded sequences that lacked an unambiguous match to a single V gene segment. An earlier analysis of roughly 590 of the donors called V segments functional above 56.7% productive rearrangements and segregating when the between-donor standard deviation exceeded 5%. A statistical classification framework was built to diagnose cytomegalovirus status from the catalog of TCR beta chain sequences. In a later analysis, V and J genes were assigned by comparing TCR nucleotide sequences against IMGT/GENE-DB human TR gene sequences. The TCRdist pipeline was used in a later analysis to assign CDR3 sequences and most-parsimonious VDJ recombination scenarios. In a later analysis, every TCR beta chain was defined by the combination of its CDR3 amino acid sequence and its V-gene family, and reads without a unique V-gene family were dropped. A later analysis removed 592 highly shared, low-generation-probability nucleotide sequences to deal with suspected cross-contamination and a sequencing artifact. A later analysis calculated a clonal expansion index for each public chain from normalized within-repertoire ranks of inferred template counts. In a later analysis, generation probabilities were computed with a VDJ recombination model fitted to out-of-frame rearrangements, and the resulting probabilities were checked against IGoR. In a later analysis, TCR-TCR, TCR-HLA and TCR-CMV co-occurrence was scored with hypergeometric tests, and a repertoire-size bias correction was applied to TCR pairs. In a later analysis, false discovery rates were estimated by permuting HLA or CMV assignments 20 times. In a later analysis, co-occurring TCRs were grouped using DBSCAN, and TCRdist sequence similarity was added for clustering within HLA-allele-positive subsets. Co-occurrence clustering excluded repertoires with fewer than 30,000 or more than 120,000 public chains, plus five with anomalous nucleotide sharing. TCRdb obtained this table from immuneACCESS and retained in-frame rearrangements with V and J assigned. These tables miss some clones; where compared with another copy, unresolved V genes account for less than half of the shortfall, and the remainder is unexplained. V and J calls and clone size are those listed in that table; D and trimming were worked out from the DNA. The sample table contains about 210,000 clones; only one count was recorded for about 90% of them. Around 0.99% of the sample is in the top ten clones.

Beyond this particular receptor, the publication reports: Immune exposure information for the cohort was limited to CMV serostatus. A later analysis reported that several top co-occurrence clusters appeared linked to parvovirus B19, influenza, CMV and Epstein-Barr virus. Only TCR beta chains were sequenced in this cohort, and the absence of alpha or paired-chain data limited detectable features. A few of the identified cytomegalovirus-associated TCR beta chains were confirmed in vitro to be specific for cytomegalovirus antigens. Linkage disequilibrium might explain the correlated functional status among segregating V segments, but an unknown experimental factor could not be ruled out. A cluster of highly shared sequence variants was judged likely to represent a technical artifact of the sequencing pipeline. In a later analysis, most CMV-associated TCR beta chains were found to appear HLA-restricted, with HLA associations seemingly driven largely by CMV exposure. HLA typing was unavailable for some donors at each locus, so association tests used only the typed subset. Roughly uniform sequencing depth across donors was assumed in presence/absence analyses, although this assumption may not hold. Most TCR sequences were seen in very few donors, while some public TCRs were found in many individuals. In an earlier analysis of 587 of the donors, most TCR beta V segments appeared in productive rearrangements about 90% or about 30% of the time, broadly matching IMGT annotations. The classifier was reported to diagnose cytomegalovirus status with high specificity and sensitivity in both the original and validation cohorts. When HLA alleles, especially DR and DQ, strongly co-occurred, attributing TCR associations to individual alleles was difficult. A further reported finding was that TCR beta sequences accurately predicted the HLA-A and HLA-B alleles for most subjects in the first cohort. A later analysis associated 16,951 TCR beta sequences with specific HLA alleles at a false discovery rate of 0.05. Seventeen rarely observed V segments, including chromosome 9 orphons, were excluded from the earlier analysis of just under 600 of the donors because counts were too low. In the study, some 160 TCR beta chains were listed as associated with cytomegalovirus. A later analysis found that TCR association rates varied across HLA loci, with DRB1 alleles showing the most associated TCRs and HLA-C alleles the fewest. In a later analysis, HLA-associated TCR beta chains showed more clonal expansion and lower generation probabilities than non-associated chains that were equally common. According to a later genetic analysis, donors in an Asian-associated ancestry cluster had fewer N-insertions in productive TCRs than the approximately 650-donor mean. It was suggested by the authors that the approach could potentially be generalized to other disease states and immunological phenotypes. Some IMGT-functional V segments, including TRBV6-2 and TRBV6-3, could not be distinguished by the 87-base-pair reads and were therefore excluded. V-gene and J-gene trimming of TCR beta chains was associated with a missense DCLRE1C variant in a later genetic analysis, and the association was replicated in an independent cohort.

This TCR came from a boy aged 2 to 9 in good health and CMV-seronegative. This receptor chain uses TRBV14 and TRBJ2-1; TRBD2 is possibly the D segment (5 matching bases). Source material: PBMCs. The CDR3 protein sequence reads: CASSRGRGSYNEQFF. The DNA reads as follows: TGTGCCAGCAGCCGTGGGAGAGGCTCCTACAATGAGCAGTTCTTC.